This TCR beta chain was identified during a study of early T cells in non-severe SARS-CoV-2 infection. Background on the study: With bulk RNA from unsorted whole blood as input, sequencing yielded unpaired chains.

Findings of the study overall: Database matching using VDJdb favored anti-spike CD8 responses, with private and CD4 specificities left missing.

This clonotype was seen many times. The antigen is undetermined. Attached unique molecular identifiers marked individual cDNA molecules. TCRdb passed the 5' RACE reads through MiXCR, listing each CDR3 protein once. The sample lists about 68,000 distinct CDR3 sequences, about 12% occurring once. J gave up 1 base and V 2 bases, and 4 bases lay outside the gene matches. Germline V gene lookup returns CDR1 WNHNN and CDR2 SYGVQD (reference sequence). The CDR3 is 16 residues long. V is TRBV10-1 and J is TRBJ2-1; 8 positions match TRBD2. This sequence was found in an adult who was a healthcare worker with PCR-confirmed SARS-CoV-2 infection or an uninfected control (not recorded which). Material for sequencing was whole blood. CDR3 nucleotides: TGCGCCAGCAGTGAGAGTAGCGGGGCATCCTACAATGAGCAGTTCTTC. This codes for CASSESSGASYNEQFF.